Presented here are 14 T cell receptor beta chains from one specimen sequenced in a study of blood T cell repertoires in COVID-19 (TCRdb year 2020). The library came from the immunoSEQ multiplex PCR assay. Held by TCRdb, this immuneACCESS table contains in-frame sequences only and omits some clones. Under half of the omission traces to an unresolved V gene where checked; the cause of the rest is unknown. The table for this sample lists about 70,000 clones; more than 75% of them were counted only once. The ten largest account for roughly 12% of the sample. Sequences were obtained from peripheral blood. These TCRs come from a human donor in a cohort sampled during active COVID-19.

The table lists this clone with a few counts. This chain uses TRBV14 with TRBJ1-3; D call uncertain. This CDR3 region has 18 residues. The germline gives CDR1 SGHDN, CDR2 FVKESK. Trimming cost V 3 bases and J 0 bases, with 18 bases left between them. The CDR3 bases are TGTGCCAGCAGCCAGGGTACTGCGGCCCCACTCTCTGGAAACACCATATATTTT. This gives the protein CASSQGTAAPLSGNTIYF.

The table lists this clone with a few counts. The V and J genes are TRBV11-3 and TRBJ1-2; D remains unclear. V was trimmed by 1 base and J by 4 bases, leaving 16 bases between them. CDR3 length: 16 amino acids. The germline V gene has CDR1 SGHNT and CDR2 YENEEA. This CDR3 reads CASSLGGPFGSYGYTF. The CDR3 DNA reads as TGTGCCAGCAGCTTAGGAGGGCCTTTCGGTAGCTATGGCTACACCTTC. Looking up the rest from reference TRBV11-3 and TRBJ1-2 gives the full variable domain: EAGVVQSPRYKIIEKKQPVAFWCNPISGHNTLYWYLQNLGQGPELLIRYENEEAVDDSQLPKDRFSAERLKGVDSTLKIQPAELGDSAVYLCASSLGGPFGSYGYTFGSGTRLTVV.

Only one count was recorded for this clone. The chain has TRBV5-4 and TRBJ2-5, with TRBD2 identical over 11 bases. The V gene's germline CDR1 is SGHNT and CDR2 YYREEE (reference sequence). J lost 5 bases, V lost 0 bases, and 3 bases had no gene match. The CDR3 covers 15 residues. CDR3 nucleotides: TGTGCCAGCAGCTTGGGGCGGACTAGCGGGGAGACCCAGTACTTC. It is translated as CASSLGRTSGETQYF.

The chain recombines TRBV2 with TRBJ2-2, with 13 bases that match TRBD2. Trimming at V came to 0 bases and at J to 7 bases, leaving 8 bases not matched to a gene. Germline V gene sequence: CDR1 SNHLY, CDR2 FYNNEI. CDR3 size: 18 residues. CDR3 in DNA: TGTGCCAGCAGTGAAGCGGGACTAGCGGGGCTCCGGGGCGGGGAGCTGTTTTTT. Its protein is CASSEAGLAGLRGGELFF.

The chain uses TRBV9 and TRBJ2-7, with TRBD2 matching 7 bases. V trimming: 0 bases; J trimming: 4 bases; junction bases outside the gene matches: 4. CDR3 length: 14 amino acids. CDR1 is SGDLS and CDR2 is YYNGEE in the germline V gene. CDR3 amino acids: CASSVGEGLYEQYF. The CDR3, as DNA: TGTGCCAGCAGCGTAGGGGAGGGATTGTACGAGCAGTACTTC.

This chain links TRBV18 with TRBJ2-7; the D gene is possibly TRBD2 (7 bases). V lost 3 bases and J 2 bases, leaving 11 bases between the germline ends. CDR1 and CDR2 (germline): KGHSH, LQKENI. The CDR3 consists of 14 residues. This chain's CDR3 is CASSPREGAYEQYF. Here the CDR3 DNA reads TGTGCCAGCTCACCCAGGGAGGGGGCCTACGAGCAGTACTTC.

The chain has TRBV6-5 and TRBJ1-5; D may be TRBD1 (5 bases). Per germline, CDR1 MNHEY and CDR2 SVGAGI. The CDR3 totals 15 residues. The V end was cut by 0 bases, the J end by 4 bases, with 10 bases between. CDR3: CASSYSMGLNQPQHF. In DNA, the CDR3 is TGTGCCAGCAGTTACTCGATGGGACTGAATCAGCCCCAGCATTTT.

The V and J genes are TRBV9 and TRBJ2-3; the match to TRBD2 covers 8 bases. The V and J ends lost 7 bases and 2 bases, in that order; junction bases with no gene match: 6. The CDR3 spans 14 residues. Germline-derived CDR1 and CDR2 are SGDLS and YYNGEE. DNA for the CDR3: TGTGCCAGCGGTGAGCGGGGGTACACAGATACGCAGTATTTT. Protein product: CASGERGYTDTQYF. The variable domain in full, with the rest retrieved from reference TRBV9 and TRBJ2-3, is DSGVTQTPKHLITATGQRVTLRCSPRSGDLSVYWYQQSLDQGLQFLIQYYNGEERAKGNILERFSAQQFPDLHSELNLSSLELGDSALYFCASGERGYTDTQYFGPGTRLTVL.

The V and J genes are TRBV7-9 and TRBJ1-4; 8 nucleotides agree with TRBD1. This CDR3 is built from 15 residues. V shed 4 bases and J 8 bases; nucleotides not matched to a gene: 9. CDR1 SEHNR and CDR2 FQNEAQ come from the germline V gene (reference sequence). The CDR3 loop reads CASSSPTGVSEKLFF. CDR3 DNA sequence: TGTGCCAGCAGCTCCCCGACAGGGGTAAGCGAAAAACTGTTTTTT.

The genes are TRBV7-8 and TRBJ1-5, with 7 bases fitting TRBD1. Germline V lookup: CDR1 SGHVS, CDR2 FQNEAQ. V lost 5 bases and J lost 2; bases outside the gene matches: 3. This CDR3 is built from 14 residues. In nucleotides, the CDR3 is TGTGCCAGCAGCCAGGGGGTAGGCAATCAGCCCCAGCATTTT. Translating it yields CASSQGVGNQPQHF.

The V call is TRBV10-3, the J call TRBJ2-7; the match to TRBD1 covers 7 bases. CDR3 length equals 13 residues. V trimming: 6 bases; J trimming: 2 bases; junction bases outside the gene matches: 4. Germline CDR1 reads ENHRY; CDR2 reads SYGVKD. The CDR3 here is CAISPGQAYEQYF. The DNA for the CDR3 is TGTGCCATCAGCCCCGGACAGGCCTACGAGCAGTACTTC.

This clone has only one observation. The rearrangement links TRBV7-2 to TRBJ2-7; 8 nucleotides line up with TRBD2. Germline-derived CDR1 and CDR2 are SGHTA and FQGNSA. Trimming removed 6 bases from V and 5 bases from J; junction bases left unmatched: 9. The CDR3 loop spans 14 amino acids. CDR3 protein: CASRSGGALHEQYF. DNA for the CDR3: TGTGCCAGCAGGTCCGGGGGGGCACTGCACGAGCAGTACTTC.

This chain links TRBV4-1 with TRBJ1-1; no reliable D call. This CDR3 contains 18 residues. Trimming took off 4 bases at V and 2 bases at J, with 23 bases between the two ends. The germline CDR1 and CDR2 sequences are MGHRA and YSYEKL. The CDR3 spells CASSLGRQASITNTEAFF. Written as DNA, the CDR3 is TGCGCCAGCAGCCTCGGTCGTCAGGCCTCTATTACTAACACTGAAGCTTTCTTT.

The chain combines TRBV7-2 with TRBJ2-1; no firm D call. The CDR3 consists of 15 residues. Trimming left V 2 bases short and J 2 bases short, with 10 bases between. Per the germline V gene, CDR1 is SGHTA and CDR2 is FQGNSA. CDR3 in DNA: TGTGCCAGCAGCTTAATAGCCACCCCCTACAATGAGCAGTTCTTC. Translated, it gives CASSLIATPYNEQFF.